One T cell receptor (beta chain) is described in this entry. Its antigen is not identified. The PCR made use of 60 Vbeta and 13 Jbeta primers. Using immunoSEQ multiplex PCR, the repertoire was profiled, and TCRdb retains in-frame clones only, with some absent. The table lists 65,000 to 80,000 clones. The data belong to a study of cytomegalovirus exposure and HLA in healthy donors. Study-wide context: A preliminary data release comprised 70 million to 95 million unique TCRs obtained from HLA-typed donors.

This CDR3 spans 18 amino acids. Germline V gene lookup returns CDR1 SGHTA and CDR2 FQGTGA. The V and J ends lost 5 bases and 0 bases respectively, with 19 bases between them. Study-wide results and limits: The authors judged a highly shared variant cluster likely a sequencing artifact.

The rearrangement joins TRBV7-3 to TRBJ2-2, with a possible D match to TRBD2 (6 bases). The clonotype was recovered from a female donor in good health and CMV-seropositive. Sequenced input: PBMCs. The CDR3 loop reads CASSPDGTPAANTGELFF. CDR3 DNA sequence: TGTGCCAGCAGCCCTGACGGGACTCCCGCCGCGAACACCGGGGAGCTGTTTTTT.